Listed below are T cell receptor beta chains from one sample, sequenced in a study of OX40 agonist ivuxolimab in advanced cancers. The data were produced by immunoSEQ multiplex PCR, yet TCRdb's version contains in-frame clones alone and is incomplete. The table lists fewer than 75,000 clones, approximately 80% of them singletons. The sample here was CD4+ or CD8+ T cells sorted from blood, taken in a trial of the OX40 agonist ivuxolimab. All receptors derive from an adult with an advanced solid tumor such as melanoma, head and neck, liver or kidney cancer. Both conserved end residues are part of each CDR3. D genes are given only for firm matches. Size values are once, few and many counts, or a class for expanded clones, and some rows have none.

V: TRBV6-1
size: .
D: TRBD2
J: TRBJ2-7
DNA: TGTGCCAGCAGTGAAACTAGCGGGAGGGCTTACGAGCAGTACTTC
CDR3: CASSETSGRAYEQYF

V: TRBV5-8
size: few
D: .
J: TRBJ1-1
DNA: TGTGCCAGCAGCTTGTTTGTAGGTCCAGGGGTACCTACCTCTGAAGCTTTCTTT
CDR3: CASSLFVGPGVPTSEAFF

V: TRBV7-7
size: .
D: .
J: TRBJ2-3
DNA: TGTGCCAGCAGCTTAGGGCAGGGCGCAGATACGCAGTATTTT
CDR3: CASSLGQGADTQYF

V: TRBV4-1
size: .
D: .
J: TRBJ2-7
DNA: TGCGCCAGCAGCCAAGATGCTAGCTTCTACGAGCAGTACTTC
CDR3: CASSQDASFYEQYF

V: TRBV27
size: .
D: .
J: TRBJ1-5
DNA: TGTGCCAGCAGTTCTACCGGGCCTCTCCTGGAGTTGGCCCAGCATTTT
CDR3: CASSSTGPLLELAQHF

V: TRBV30
size: .
D: TRBD1
J: TRBJ2-1
DNA: TGTGCCTGGAGTTTCCGGGACAGACGCTACAATGAGCAGTTCTTC
CDR3: CAWSFRDRRYNEQFF

V: TRBV27
size: .
D: TRBD1
J: TRBJ2-5
DNA: TGTGCCAGCAGTTCGGACAGCCTAGGACAGGACGGGACCCAGTACTTC
CDR3: CASSSDSLGQDGTQYF

V: TRBV2
size: .
D: TRBD2
J: TRBJ2-5
DNA: TGTGCCAGCAGTGAAGCACAGCGGGGATACCAAGAGACCCAGTACTTC
CDR3: CASSEAQRGYQETQYF

V: TRBV4-2
size: .
D: TRBD1
J: TRBJ1-1
DNA: TGTGCCAGCAGCCAAGTCCAGGGGGGAAACACTGAAGCTTTCTTT
CDR3: CASSQVQGGNTEAFF

V: TRBV6-6
size: .
D: TRBD1
J: TRBJ2-7
DNA: TGTGCCAGCAGTTACGGGGGACAGCGAGCCTACGAGCAGTACTTC
CDR3: CASSYGGQRAYEQYF

V: TRBV7-6
size: .
D: TRBD1
J: TRBJ1-5
DNA: TGTGCCAGCAGCCCGACGACAGGGCCCGGTCAGCCCCAGCATTTT
CDR3: CASSPTTGPGQPQHF

V: TRBV28
size: .
D: .
J: TRBJ2-7
DNA: TGTGCCAGCAGTCCGTACAGGGCAACTCCCTACGAGCAGTACTTC
CDR3: CASSPYRATPYEQYF

V: TRBV5-1
size: .
D: TRBD1
J: TRBJ2-3
DNA: TGCGCCAGCGCCGGGACAGGGAGCACAGATACGCAGTATTTT
CDR3: CASAGTGSTDTQYF

V: TRBV4-1
size: .
D: .
J: TRBJ2-5
DNA: TGCGCCAGCAGCCAAGCGGGGACCCAAGAGACCCAGTACTTC
CDR3: CASSQAGTQETQYF

V: TRBV7-2
size: .
D: .
J: TRBJ1-5
DNA: TGTGCCAGCAGCTTAGTGGGTCAGGTCAATCAGCCCCAGCATTTT
CDR3: CASSLVGQVNQPQHF

V: TRBV5-4
size: .
D: .
J: TRBJ1-2
DNA: TGTGCCAGCAACGATCAAACGTCCTATGGCTACACCTTC
CDR3: CASNDQTSYGYTF

V: TRBV18
size: few
D: .
J: TRBJ2-3
DNA: TGTGCCAGCTCACCCCGAGGACCGGAGAATCCAGGAGATACGCAGTATTTT
CDR3: CASSPRGPENPGDTQYF

V: TRBV6-5
size: .
D: TRBD1
J: TRBJ2-2
DNA: TGTGCCAGCAGCCGGGGACAGCCCGGGGAGCTGTTTTTT
CDR3: CASSRGQPGELFF